The clone carrying this TCR beta chain was observed a handful of times. Germline V lookup: CDR1 SGHTA, CDR2 FQGNSA. The CDR3 contains 15 residues. V dropped 7 bases and J dropped 5; count of bases not matched to a gene: 11. This specimen belongs to a study of blood T cells in healthy people across ages. The authors ran a second PCR of roughly 6 to 12 cycles using a sample-barcoded 5' primer and a J-beta primer mix. TCRdb used MiXCR to reprocess the 5' RACE reads, holding one entry per CDR3 protein. The sample shows over a million distinct CDR3 sequences, under 55% of them seen only once. The gene calls are TRBV7-2 and TRBJ2-5, with 9 positions matching TRBD2. The receptor comes from a woman in her late teens or twenties in good health. Source material: blood. Written as DNA, the CDR3 is TGTGCCAGCAATCAAATGGCGGGGGGGCCGGAGACCCAGTACTTC. Its translation is CASNQMAGGPETQYF.